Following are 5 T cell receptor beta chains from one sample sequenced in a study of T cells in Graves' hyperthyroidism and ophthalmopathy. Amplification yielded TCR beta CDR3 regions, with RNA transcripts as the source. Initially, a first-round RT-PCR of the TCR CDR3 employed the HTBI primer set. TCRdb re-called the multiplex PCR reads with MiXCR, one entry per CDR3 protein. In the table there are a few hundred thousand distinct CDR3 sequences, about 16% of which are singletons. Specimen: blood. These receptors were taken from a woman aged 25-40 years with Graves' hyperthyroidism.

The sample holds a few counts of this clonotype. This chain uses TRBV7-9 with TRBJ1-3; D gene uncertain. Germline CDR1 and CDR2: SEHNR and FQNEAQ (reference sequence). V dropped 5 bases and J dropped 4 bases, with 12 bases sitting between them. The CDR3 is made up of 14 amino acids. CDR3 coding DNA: TGTGCCAGCAGCCTCCCCATGCCGGGAAACACCATATATTTT. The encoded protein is CASSLPMPGNTIYF.

The CDR3 DNA follows: TGTGCCAGCGGAAGACAGGGTGGTTACGAGCAGTACTTC. Amino acid sequence: CASGRQGGYEQYF. The gene calls are TRBV11-2 and TRBJ2-7; 7 bases agree with TRBD1. The CDR3 sequence is 13 residues long. V was pared by 8 bases and J by 4 bases, with 8 bases of the junction left unmatched. Germline assignment: CDR1 SGHAT and CDR2 FQNNGV.

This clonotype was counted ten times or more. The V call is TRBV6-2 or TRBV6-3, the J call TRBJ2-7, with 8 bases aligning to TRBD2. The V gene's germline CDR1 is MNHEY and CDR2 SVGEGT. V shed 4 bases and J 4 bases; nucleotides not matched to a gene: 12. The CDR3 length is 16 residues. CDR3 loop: CASSWVTREGFYEQYF. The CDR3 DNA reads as TGTGCCAGCAGTTGGGTCACCCGGGAGGGATTTTACGAGCAGTACTTC.

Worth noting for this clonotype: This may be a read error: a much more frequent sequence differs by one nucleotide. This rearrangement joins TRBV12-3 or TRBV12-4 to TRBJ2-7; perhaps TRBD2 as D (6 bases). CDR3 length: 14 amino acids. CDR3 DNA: TGTGCCGGCAGTTACGGGAGAAATGGGGGTGAGCAGTACTTC. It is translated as CAGSYGRNGGEQYF.

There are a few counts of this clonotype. CDR3 region: CASSHRTGELSYEQYF. In DNA form, the CDR3 reads TGTGCCAGCAGCCATCGAACAGGGGAACTCTCCTACGAGCAGTACTTC. The chain couples TRBV3-1 to TRBJ2-7; TRBD1 matches 7 bases. Germline lookup yields CDR1 LGHDT and CDR2 YNNKEL (reference sequence). The CDR3 length is 16 residues. The J segment lost 0 bases and the V segment lost 3 bases, leaving 8 bases of the junction unmatched.